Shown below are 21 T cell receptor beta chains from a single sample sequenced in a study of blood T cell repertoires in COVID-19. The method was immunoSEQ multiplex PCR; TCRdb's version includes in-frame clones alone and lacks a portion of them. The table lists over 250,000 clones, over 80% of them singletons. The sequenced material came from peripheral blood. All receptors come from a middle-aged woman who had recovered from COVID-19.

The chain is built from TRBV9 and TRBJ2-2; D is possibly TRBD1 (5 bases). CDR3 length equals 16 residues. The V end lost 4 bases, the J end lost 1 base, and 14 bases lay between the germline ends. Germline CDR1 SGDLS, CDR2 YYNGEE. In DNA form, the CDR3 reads TGTGCCAGCAGCCTACCAATCCAGGGGAACACCGGGGAGCTGTTTTTT. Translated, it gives CASSLPIQGNTGELFF.

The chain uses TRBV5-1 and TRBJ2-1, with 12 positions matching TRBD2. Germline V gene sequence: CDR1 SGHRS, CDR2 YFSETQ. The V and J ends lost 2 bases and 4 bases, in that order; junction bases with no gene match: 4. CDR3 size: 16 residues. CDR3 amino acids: CASSFTSGGPYNEQFF. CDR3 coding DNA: TGCGCCAGCAGCTTTACTAGCGGGGGGCCTTACAATGAGCAGTTCTTC.

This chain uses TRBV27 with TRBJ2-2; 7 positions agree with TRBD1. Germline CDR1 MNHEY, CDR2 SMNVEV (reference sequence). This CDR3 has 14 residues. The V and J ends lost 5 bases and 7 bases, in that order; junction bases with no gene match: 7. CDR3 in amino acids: CASSGDSRDGELFF. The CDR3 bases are TGTGCCAGCAGTGGGGACAGCCGTGACGGGGAGCTGTTTTTT.

The CDR3 is CASSPIGTSGNQPQHF. CDR3 nucleotide sequence: TGTGCCAGCAGCCCAATTGGCACCTCCGGCAATCAGCCCCAGCATTTT. This chain uses TRBV7-6 with TRBJ1-5; D gene uncertain. The CDR3 contains 16 residues. CDR1 and CDR2 from the germline V gene are SGHVS and FNYEAQ. Trimming removed 5 bases from V and 2 bases from J, with 16 bases in between.

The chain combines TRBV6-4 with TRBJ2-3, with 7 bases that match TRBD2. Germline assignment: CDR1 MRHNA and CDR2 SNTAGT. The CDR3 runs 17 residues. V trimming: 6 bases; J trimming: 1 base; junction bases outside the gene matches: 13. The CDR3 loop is CASSLAGVRGGTDTQYF. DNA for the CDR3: TGTGCCAGCAGCCTGGCGGGGGTGAGGGGTGGCACAGATACGCAGTATTTT.

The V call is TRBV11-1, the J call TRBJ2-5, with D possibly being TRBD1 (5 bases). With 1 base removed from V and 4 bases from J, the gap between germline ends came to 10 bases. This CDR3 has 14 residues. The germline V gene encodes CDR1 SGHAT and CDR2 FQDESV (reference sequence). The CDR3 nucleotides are TGTGCCAGCAGCTTAGGAGCAGGGCTAGAGACCCAGTACTTC. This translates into CASSLGAGLETQYF.

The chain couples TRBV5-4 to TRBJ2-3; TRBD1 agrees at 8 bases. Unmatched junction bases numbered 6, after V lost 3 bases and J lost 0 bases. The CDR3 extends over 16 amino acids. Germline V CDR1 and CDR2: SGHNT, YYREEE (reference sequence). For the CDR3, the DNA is TGTGCCAGCAGCTGGAACAGGGGGACTAGCACAGATACGCAGTATTTT. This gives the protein CASSWNRGTSTDTQYF.

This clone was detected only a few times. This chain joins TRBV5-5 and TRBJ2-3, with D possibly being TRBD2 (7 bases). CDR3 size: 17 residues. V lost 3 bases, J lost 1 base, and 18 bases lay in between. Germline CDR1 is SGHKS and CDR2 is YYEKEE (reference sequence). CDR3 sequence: CASSSFRGSGGTDTQYF. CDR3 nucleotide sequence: TGTGCCAGCAGCTCCTTCAGGGGCAGCGGGGGCACAGATACGCAGTATTTT.

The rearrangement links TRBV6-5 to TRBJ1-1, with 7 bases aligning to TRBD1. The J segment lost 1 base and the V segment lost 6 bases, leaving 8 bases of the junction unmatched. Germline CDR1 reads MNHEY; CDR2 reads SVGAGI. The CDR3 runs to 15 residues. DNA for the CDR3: TGTGCCAGCAGCGACCAGGGACAGAAGAACACTGAAGCTTTCTTT. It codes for CASSDQGQKNTEAFF.

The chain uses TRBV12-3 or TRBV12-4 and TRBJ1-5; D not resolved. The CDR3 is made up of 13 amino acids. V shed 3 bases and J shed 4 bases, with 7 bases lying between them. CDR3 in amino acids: CASSLRDNQPQHF. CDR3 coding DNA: TGTGCCAGCAGTTTGAGGGATAATCAGCCCCAGCATTTT.

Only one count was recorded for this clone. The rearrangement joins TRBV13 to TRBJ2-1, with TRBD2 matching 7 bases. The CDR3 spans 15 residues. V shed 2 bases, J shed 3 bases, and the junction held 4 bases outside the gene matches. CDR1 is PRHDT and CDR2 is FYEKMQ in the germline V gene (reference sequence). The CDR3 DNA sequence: TGTGCCAGCAGCTTATTGGGGGAGGGCTACAATGAGCAGTTCTTC. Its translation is CASSLLGEGYNEQFF. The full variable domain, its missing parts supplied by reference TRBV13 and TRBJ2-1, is AAGVIQSPRHLIKEKRETATLKCYPIPRHDTVYWYQQGPGQDPQFLISFYEKMQSDKGSIPDRFSAQQFSDYHSELNMSSLELGDSALYFCASSLLGEGYNEQFFGPGTRLTVL.

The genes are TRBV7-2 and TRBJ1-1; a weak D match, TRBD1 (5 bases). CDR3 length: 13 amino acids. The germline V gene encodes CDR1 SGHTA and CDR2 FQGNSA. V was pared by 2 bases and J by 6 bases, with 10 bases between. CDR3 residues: CASSLSRVAEAFF. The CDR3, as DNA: TGTGCCAGCAGCTTAAGCAGGGTGGCTGAAGCTTTCTTT.

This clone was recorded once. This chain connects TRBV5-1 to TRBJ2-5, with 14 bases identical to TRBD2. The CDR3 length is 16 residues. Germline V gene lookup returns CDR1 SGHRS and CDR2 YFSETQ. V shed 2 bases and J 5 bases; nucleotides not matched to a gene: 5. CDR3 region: CASSFGLAGGWETQYF. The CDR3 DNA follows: TGCGCCAGCAGCTTCGGACTAGCGGGGGGTTGGGAGACCCAGTACTTC.

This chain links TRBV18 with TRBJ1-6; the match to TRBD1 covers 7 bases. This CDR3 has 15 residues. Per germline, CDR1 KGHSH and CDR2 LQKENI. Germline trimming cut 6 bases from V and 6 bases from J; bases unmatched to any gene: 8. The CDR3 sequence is CASSPGTASNSPLHF. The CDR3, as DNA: TGTGCCAGCTCCCCGGGGACAGCGAGTAATTCACCCCTCCACTTT.

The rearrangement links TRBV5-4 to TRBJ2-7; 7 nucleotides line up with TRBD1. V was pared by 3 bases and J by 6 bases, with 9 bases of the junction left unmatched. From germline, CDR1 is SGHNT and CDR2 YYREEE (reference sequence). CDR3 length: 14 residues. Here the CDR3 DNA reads TGTGCCAGCAGCTCGTCAAGGGCAGGGGGCGAGCAGTACTTC. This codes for CASSSSRAGGEQYF. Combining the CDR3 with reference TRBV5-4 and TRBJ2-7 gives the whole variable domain ETGVTQSPTHLIKTRGQQVTLRCSSQSGHNTVSWYQQALGQGPQFIFQYYREEENGRGNFPPRFSGLQFPNYSSELNVNALELDDSALYLCASSSSRAGGEQYFGPGTRLTVT.

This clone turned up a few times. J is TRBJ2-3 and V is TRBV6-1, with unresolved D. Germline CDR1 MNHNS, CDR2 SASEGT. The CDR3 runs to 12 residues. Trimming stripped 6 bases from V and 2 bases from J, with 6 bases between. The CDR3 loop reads CASRSTTDTQYF. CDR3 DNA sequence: TGTGCCAGCAGGAGTACCACAGATACGCAGTATTTT.

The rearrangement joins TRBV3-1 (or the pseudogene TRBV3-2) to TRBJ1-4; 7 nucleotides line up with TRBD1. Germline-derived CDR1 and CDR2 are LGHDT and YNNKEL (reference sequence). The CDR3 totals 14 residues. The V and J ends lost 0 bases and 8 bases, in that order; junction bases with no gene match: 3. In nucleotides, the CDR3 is TGTGCCAGCAGCCAAGAAGGGGGCTTAGAAAAACTGTTTTTT. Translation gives CASSQEGGLEKLFF.

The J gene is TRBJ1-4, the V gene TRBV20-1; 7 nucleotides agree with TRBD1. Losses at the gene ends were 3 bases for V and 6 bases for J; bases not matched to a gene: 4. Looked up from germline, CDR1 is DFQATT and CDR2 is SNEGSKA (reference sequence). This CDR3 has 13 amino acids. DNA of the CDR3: TGCAGTGCTAGTAATCAGGGGGATGAAAAACTGTTTTTT. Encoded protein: CSASNQGDEKLFF.

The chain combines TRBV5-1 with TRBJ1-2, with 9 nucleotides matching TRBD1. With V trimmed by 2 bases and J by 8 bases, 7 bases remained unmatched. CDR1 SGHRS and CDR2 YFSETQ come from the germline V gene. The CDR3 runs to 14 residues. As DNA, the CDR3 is TGCGCCAGCAGCTTACAGGGGGCCGGTTACGGCTACACCTTC. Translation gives CASSLQGAGYGYTF.

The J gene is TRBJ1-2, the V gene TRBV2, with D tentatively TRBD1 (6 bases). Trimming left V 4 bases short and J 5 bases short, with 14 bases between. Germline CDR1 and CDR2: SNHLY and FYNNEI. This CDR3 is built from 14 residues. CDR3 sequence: CASSVSGQGYGYTF. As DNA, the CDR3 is TGTGCCAGCAGTGTGTCGGGGCAGGGGTATGGCTACACCTTC.

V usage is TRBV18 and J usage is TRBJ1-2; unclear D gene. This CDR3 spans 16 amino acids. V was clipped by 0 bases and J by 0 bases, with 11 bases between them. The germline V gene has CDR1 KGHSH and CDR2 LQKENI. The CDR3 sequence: CASSPPARSANYGYTF. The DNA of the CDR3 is TGTGCCAGCTCACCACCGGCGCGGTCTGCTAACTATGGCTACACCTTC.